The TCR beta chain described here comes from a study of T-cell reconstitution after alpha-beta-depleted transplantation in children (dated by TCRdb to about 2016). Regarding the research as a whole: Using TCR repertoire profiling, the study followed T-cell immune reconstitution in a quantitative way in children after TCRalphabeta/CD19-depleted allogeneic hematopoietic cell transplantation. The paper's findings and limits, for the study overall: About two months after transplant, the apparently early recovery of alphabetaT-cell counts reportedly depended on just several hundred clones that had expanded rapidly and came from non-depleted graft cells. In some patients, the high TCRbeta diversity seen at day 60 was put down to recipient T cells and intrathymic progenitors that had survived conditioning. Over subsequent months, a decline in hyperexpanded clone frequencies was noted, and after one year, T-cell counts and TCRbeta diversity were mostly ascribed to newly produced T cells.

Taken with the paper, the label for treatment or condition translates to: allogeneic hematopoietic cell transplantation with graft depleted of TCRalphabeta T cells and CD19 B cells. TCRalphabeta/CD19-depleted allogeneic hematopoietic cell grafts were given to the transplant recipients, all of whom were children. The method behind the library was PCR. The sequencing machine was an Illumina HiSeq 2500. Molecular barcoding was employed in the preparation of TCR libraries, with unique molecular identifiers being used to normalize TCRbeta repertoire quantification. The public reads were quality trimmed at Q25 with fastp and then assembled into clones with MiXCR by TCRdb, keeping productive beta chains. Identical CDR3 protein sequences are pooled into one entry, listed with their most common genes and DNA. This sample is represented by more than 300,000 distinct CDR3 sequences; roughly 15% of them were singletons. The ten most abundant clones make up about 41% of the sample.

The germline V gene yields MDHEN for CDR1 and SYDVKM for CDR2. Cut back by 0 bases and 2 bases, the V and J ends lie 4 bases apart. Counted from cysteine to phenylalanine, this CDR3 has 13 amino acids. The entry retains the CDR3 DNA only, 39 bases that are in frame from base 1. This clonotype was counted at least ten times. There is no known antigen for this receptor. Base qualities were left out, and no much larger clone turns up one base away. This sample comprised PBMCs, mostly from graft donor cells, obtained 360 days after TCRalphabeta/CD19-depleted stem cell transplant. This clonotype originated in a male patient aged 2-15 years who had a stem cell transplant for acute lymphoblastic leukemia, so the T cells may come from the graft donor. The receptor chain draws on TRBV28 and TRBJ2-5; the D segment cannot be called with confidence. The DNA sequence follows: TGTGCCAGCAGTTTATGGGGGCAAGAGACCCAGTACTTC. This codes for CASSLWGQETQYF.